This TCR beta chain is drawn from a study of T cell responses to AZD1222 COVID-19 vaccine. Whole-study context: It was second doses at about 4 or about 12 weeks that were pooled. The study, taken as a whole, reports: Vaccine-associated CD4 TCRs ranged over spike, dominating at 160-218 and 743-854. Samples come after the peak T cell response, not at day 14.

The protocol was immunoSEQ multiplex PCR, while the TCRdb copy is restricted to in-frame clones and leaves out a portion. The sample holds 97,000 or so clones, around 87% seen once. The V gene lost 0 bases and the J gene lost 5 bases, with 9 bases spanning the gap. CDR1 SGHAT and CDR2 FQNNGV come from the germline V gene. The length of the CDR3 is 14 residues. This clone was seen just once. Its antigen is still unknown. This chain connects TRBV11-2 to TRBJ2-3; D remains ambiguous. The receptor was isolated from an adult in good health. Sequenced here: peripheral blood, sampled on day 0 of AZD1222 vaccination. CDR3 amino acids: CASSLDTRKDTQYF. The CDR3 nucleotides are TGTGCCAGCAGCTTAGACACACGGAAAGATACGCAGTATTTT.